The 21 T cell receptor beta chains in this list originate from one sample, sequenced in a study of CD8 T cells in ankylosing spondylitis. General study results and limits: The study identified a TCR beta motif of several highly homologous variants that appeared characteristic of ankylosing spondylitis blood.

These TCRs' antigens remain unknown. MiXCR, run by TCRdb on the 5' RACE reads, gives a single entry per CDR3 protein. The sample lists about 540,000 distinct CDR3 sequences, roughly an eighth occurring once. Sequenced sample: blood, either unsorted or a sorted T cell fraction (not recorded which). The receptor source for this set is a male donor with ankylosing spondylitis.

As for this clonotype: The conserved phenylalanine or tryptophan normally closing the CDR3 is absent here, so this likely arose from a read error. The gene calls are TRBV4-1 and TRBJ2-1; a possible D gene is TRBD2 (5 bases). Germline loops: CDR1 MGHRA, CDR2 YSYEKL. Trimming took 3 bases from V and 4 from J, leaving 22 bases between them. CDR3 size: 18 residues. In nucleotides, the CDR3 is TGCGCCAGCAGCCAGATAAAACTAGACCTCTACCCTTACAATGAGCAGTTCTTA. Its translation is CASSQIKLDLYPYNEQFL.

This clonotype was detected only a few times. The V and J genes are TRBV5-1 and TRBJ2-7; 8 positions agree with TRBD1. J was trimmed by 5 bases and V by 4 bases; bases with no gene match: 8. The CDR3 length is 14 residues. From germline, CDR1 is SGHRS and CDR2 YFSETQ. The CDR3 here is CASSDSGGVDEQYF. For the CDR3, the DNA is TGCGCCAGCAGCGACTCAGGGGGCGTGGACGAGCAGTACTTC. Full variable domain (remainder filled in from reference TRBV5-1 and TRBJ2-7): KAGVTQTPRYLIKTRGQQVTLSCSPISGHRSVSWYQQTPGQGLQFLFEYFSETQRNKGNFPGRFSGRQFSNSRSEMNVSTLELGDSALYLCASSDSGGVDEQYFGPGTRLTVT.

The chain combines TRBV30 with TRBJ2-1; D not resolved. Germline V CDR1 and CDR2: GTSNPN, SVGIG (reference sequence). Trimming left V 3 bases short and J 6 bases short, with 6 bases between. The CDR3 has 11 amino acids. CDR3 protein: CAWRQVNEQFF. The DNA of the CDR3 is TGTGCCTGGAGGCAGGTCAATGAGCAGTTCTTC. Full variable domain (rest looked up from reference TRBV30 and TRBJ2-1): SQTIHQWPATLVQPVGSPLSLECTVEGTSNPNLYWYRQAAGRGLQLLFYSVGIGQISSEVPQNLSASRPQDRQFILSSKKLLLSDSGFYLCAWRQVNEQFFGPGTRLTVL.

The chain joins TRBV20-1 to TRBJ2-3; 9 nucleotides match TRBD2. CDR3 length equals 14 residues. CDR1 DFQATT and CDR2 SNEGSKA come from the germline V gene (reference sequence). Losses at the gene ends were 6 bases for V and 2 bases for J; bases not matched to a gene: 6. Written as DNA, the CDR3 is TGCAGTGCAAGACTAGCGGCAAACACAGATACGCAGTATTTT. This gives the protein CSARLAANTDTQYF.

This clonotype has a count of ten or more. The rearrangement joins TRBV7-6 to TRBJ2-5, with D unclear. Germline V gene data show CDR1 as SGHVS and CDR2 as FNYEAQ. This CDR3 has 14 residues. The V and J ends lost 3 bases and 3 bases respectively, with 11 bases between them. The CDR3 here is CASSFGPMKETQYF. CDR3 DNA: TGTGCCAGCAGCTTCGGACCTATGAAAGAGACCCAGTACTTC.

V gene TRBV6-5 combines with J gene TRBJ1-2, with a tentative D call TRBD1 (5 bases). With 2 bases removed from V and 4 bases from J, the gap between germline ends came to 11 bases. CDR1 is MNHEY and CDR2 is SVGAGI in the germline V gene. There are 14 residues in the CDR3. This chain's CDR3 is CASSYRGDGYGYTF. The DNA of the CDR3 is TGTGCCAGCAGTTACAGGGGAGATGGCTATGGCTACACCTTC.

The chain couples TRBV20-1 to TRBJ2-7; D perhaps matches TRBD2 (6 bases). The V and J ends lost 6 bases and 3 bases respectively, with 18 bases between them. From germline, CDR1 is DFQATT and CDR2 SNEGSKA (reference sequence). The CDR3 totals 14 residues. The CDR3 DNA is TGCAGTGCCCCACCCGGGACTCTCAACTACGAGCAGTACTTC. This translates into CSAPPGTLNYEQYF.

This clonotype was seen repeatedly, ten times or more. The chain recombines TRBV9 with TRBJ2-5; TRBD2 matches at 7 bases. In germline, CDR1 is SGDLS, CDR2 YYNGEE. The ends lost 2 bases at V and 3 bases at J; junction bases unmatched: 1. This CDR3 is 13 amino acids long. CDR3 sequence: CASSVGREETQYF. CDR3 in DNA: TGTGCCAGCAGCGTGGGGAGGGAAGAGACCCAGTACTTC.

This clonotype was counted at least ten times. This sequence joins TRBV24-1 and TRBJ1-5; D is unclear. In germline, CDR1 is KGHDR, CDR2 SFDVKD. V dropped 3 bases and J dropped 3 bases, with 2 bases sitting between them. The CDR3 loop spans 12 amino acids. The CDR3 DNA reads TGTGCCACCAGTGATCACAATCAGCCCCAGCATTTT. Protein sequence: CATSDHNQPQHF.

This clonotype was seen a handful of times. This chain joins TRBV20-1 and TRBJ2-1, with TRBD2 matching over 15 bases. The CDR3 contains 16 residues. Germline CDR1 is DFQATT and CDR2 is SNEGSKA (reference sequence). V dropped 3 bases and J dropped 4; count of bases not matched to a gene: 4. CDR3 sequence (DNA): TGCAGTGCTAGGGGACTAGCGGGAGGCAGATACAATGAGCAGTTCTTC. This codes for CSARGLAGGRYNEQFF.

The chain recombines TRBV25-1 with TRBJ1-1; D is unclear. Germline V CDR1 and CDR2: MGHDK, SYGVNS. This CDR3 is built from 13 residues. The V end lost 4 bases, the J end lost 4 bases, and 10 bases lay between the germline ends. The CDR3 sequence: CASSGARGTEAFF. The CDR3 nucleotides read TGTGCCAGCAGTGGGGCGCGGGGCACTGAAGCTTTCTTT.

The chain is built from TRBV5-5 and TRBJ1-6; no clear D gene. Trimming stripped 0 bases from V and 13 bases from J, with 5 bases between. The CDR3 consists of 11 residues. Germline lookup yields CDR1 SGHKS and CDR2 YYEKEE (reference sequence). The CDR3 bases are TGTGCCAGCAGCTTGGACGGCCCCCTCCACTTT. Translating it yields CASSLDGPLHF. The full variable domain, with the rest looked up from reference TRBV5-5 and TRBJ1-6, is DAGVTQSPTHLIKTRGQQVTLRCSPISGHKSVSWYQQVLGQGPQFIFQYYEKEERGRGNFPDRFSARQFPNYSSELNVNALLLGDSALYLCASSLDGPLHFGNGTRLTVT.

This rearrangement joins TRBV2 to TRBJ1-4; the D gene is possibly TRBD1 (6 bases). The V end was cut by 0 bases, the J end by 8 bases, with 13 bases between. This CDR3 spans 15 amino acids. In germline, CDR1 is SNHLY, CDR2 FYNNEI. CDR3 DNA: TGTGCCAGCAGTGAAGCGGGGGCACGTCGGGAAAAACTGTTTTTT. This encodes CASSEAGARREKLFF.

In this sample, this clonotype turned up a few times. The V call is TRBV6-1, the J call TRBJ1-1, with TRBD1 matching 7 bases. V shed 5 bases, J shed 7 bases, and the junction held 13 bases outside the gene matches. The CDR3 runs 15 residues. Germline V gene sequence: CDR1 MNHNS, CDR2 SASEGT. This CDR3 is CASSQQTGQIGEAFF. The CDR3 DNA follows: TGTGCCAGCAGTCAACAGACAGGGCAGATAGGTGAAGCTTTCTTT.

The gene calls are TRBV11-2 and TRBJ2-5; D possibly uses TRBD1 or TRBD2 (5 bases each). Trimming stripped 6 bases from V and 2 bases from J, with 13 bases between. This CDR3 has 14 amino acids. Germline loops: CDR1 SGHAT, CDR2 FQNNGV. The CDR3 DNA is TGTGCCAGCAGTCAAAGGGGAGTACAAGAGACCCAGTACTTC. Its protein is CASSQRGVQETQYF.

With regard to this clonotype: Germline is not matched at one junction end, which may reflect a read error. The V and J genes are TRBV28 and TRBJ1-5, with D perhaps matching TRBD1 (6 bases). Germline V lookup: CDR1 MDHEN, CDR2 SYDVKM. The CDR3 is 11 amino acids. The CDR3 DNA sequence: TGTGCCAGCAGTTTATCACAGGGTCTATCGTTT. Translated, it gives CASSLSQGLSF.

This clonotype was seen only a few times. This chain connects TRBV7-2 to TRBJ2-1; D is possibly TRBD1 or TRBD2 (6 bases each). There are 16 residues in the CDR3. V lost 4 bases and J lost 0, with 13 bases in between. CDR1 is SGHTA, CDR2 FQGNSA, per germline. Here the CDR3 reads CASSSPGGFSYNEQFF. The CDR3 DNA reads as TGTGCCAGCAGCTCCCCCGGGGGCTTCTCCTACAATGAGCAGTTCTTC.

This clonotype was seen only a few times. The chain couples TRBV15 to TRBJ2-7; weak D call: TRBD1 (6 bases). V lost 9 bases and J lost 3, with 15 bases in between. Germline CDR1 is LNHNV and CDR2 is YYDKDF (reference sequence). This CDR3 region has 13 residues. The CDR3 DNA reads as TGTGCCACTAATACGGGACACAACTACGAGCAGTACTTC. Its translation is CATNTGHNYEQYF.

This clonotype appeared a few times. CDR3 in DNA: TGCAGTGCTAGAGATGTACGGGGGTCAGATACGCAGTATTTT. Translating gives CSARDVRGSDTQYF. This chain joins TRBV20-1 and TRBJ2-3, with D possibly matching TRBD2 (6 bases). The CDR3 extends over 14 amino acids. CDR1 is DFQATT, CDR2 SNEGSKA, per germline (reference sequence). The V and J ends lost 0 bases and 4 bases respectively, with 11 bases between them.

This clonotype was seen only a few times. The V call is TRBV12-3 or TRBV12-4, the J call TRBJ1-4, with D possibly TRBD1 on 5 matching bases. The CDR3 extends over 14 amino acids. V lost 4 bases and J lost 7, with 13 bases in between. The CDR3 region has the DNA TGTGCCAGCAGTTCCCACGGGACGGTTGAAAAACTGTTTTTT. Protein product: CASSSHGTVEKLFF.

The chain employs TRBV7-9 and TRBJ2-1; possibly TRBD1 for D (6 bases). Germline V gives CDR1 SEHNR, CDR2 FQNEAQ (reference sequence). V dropped 4 bases and J dropped 1 base, with 14 bases sitting between them. The CDR3 totals 16 residues. CDR3 bases: TGTGCCAGCAGCTCCGGGACACTACCTTCCTACAATGAGCAGTTCTTC. Translated, it gives CASSSGTLPSYNEQFF.